This section outlines one T cell receptor beta chain sequence together with its context. This clone's antigen is unknown. HCMV serostatus was determined by detecting HCMV-specific IgG in serum with a commercial ELISA kit. Ficoll density gradient centrifugation was used to isolate peripheral blood mononuclear cells from blood. Data came from an Illumina HiSeq 2000. The TCR beta cDNA libraries were made using 5'RACE template switching, a step that added both a universal primer site and unique molecular identifiers. Synthesis of cDNA was primed from the TCR beta constant segment and was followed by two consecutive PCR amplification steps. In the source study's methods: MIGEC was used to demultiplex reads and group the reads by UMI, and MiTCR was used to assemble and quantify clonotypes. Only TCR cDNA sequences supported by at least two reads were kept to exclude erroneous sequences. The tcR package was used for downstream repertoire analysis, with clonotypes matched between fractions based on CDR3 nucleotide sequence plus V segment. VDJmatch was used to annotate antigen specificity against VDJdb, with one amino acid substitution allowed in CDR3. TCRdb reanalyzed the reads, keeping one entry per CDR3 protein sequence and omitting DNA. TCRdb's processing, not the authors' own work, is the source of the V and J calls. The sample table holds about 180,000 distinct CDR3 sequences. The top ten clonotypes cover 20% to 25% of the sample.

These data are taken from a study of T cells expressing NK-cell markers (dated by TCRdb to 2020 to 2022). About the full investigation: Eight or nine donors provided sorted CD3+CD56+NKG2C+, CD3+CD56+NKG2C- and CD3+CD56-NKG2C+ T-cell subsets, whose TCR beta-chain repertoires were profiled. The libraries were sequenced on Illumina HiSeq 2000/2500, MiSeq or NextSeq, producing 2 x 150 bp reads. Among the eight sequenced donors, seven were HCMV-seropositive and one was HCMV-seronegative. Randomly selected healthy volunteers, three men and five women, were used as the eight sequenced donors. The study at large found these results: Those dominant clonotypes were again the most abundant among CD3+CD56-NKG2C+ cells in four donors, at roughly 25-65%. Whether the expanded NKG2C-expressing T cell clones were specific for HCMV antigens was left unclear. For 6 or 7 donors, the dominant CD3+CD56+NKG2C+ clonotypes were among the top 10 CD8+ clonotypes and accounted for about 1.0-8% of CD8+ T cells.

The germline V gene specifies MNHNS as CDR1 and SASEGT as CDR2. The CDR3 runs 15 residues from the cysteine to the phenylalanine. No DNA has been recorded. Material for sequencing was blood T cells: a sorted CD56 or NKG2C T cell subset, CD4+ or CD8+ T cells, or bulk PBMC T cells (not recorded which). In this chain, TRBV6-1 is recombined with TRBJ2-1; no DNA is available, so the TRBD1 call from TCRdb remains unchecked. The TCR originated in a man between 18 and 69 years old in good health. Here the CDR3 is given as CASSSGTGLHNEQFF.